The TCR beta chain described here comes from a study of T cells in tuberculosis. Study-wide results and caveats: Using the GMM-specific repertoire gave around 87% accuracy versus around 70% with motifs.

To note about this clone: As yet, its antigen is unknown.

Sequencing was performed with immunoSEQ multiplex PCR; in TCRdb, only in-frame clones are kept and a portion is missing. Among 40,000 to 50,000 clones listed, around 95% were seen once. Sequenced material: PBMCs. This sequence was found in a donor aged 5-35 years with latent tuberculosis or without tuberculosis infection.

The CDR3 DNA sequence: TGTGCCAGCAGCTTAGCGGGAGCAAGCAATCAGCCCCAGCATTTT. It specifies CASSLAGASNQPQHF. V and J are TRBV11-1 and TRBJ1-5; D is undetermined. V gave up 0 bases and J gave up 1 base, with 7 bases separating them. The CDR3 is 15 amino acids. Germline CDR1 is SGHAT and CDR2 is FQDESV (reference sequence).